The entry below gives a single TCR beta chain sequence along with its context. Its specificity is not known. Sequence at one end of the junction differs from germline and may be a read error. These data belong to a study of blood T cells in healthy people across ages. Regarding the study as a whole: Naive T cell percentage and TCR beta diversity correlated strongly. Age brought a roughly linear fall in TCR beta diversity measured per million T cells.

Each donor supplied approximately 10 milliliters of peripheral blood. A second PCR, run for roughly 7 to 11 cycles, used a sample-barcoded 5' primer plus a J-beta primer mix. Each CDR3 protein is one row after TCRdb ran MiXCR on the 5' RACE reads. The sample lists around 1,800,000 distinct CDR3 sequences; about 39% were seen once. The CDR3 runs to 12 residues. Per the germline V gene, CDR1 is SQVTM and CDR2 is ANQGSEA. Sample: blood. The chain employs TRBV29-1 and TRBJ2-3, with a possible D match to TRBD2 (5 bases). The sequence came from a human donor in good health. CDR3 in DNA: TGCAGCGTTGAACGGGATGCAGATACGCAGGATTTT. This gives the protein CSVERDADTQDF.